This is a list of T cell receptor beta chains from one sample in a study of OX40 agonist ivuxolimab in advanced cancers. Here immunoSEQ multiplex PCR was the method, and the copy in TCRdb shows in-frame clones only, minus some. In the table there are 70,000 or so clones, roughly 92% of which are singletons. The input for sequencing was CD4+ or CD8+ T cells sorted from blood, taken in a trial of the OX40 agonist ivuxolimab. These receptors originate from an adult with an advanced solid tumor such as melanoma, head and neck, liver or kidney cancer. CDR3s include the opening cysteine and the closing phenylalanine or tryptophan. The D gene is left open where the match is weak. A clone size is listed for some rows: how often the clone was seen (once, few, many), or a class if it is expanded.

14	TRBD1	once	TRBV13	TRBJ2-7	TGTGCCAGCAGCTTAGACAGGGGGGACTACGAGCAGTACTTC	CASSLDRGDYEQYF
14	TRBD1	once	TRBV5-4	TRBJ1-1	TGTGCCAGCAGCTTCAGGACAGGGAACACTGAAGCTTTCTTT	CASSFRTGNTEAFF
15	TRBD1	.	TRBV4-1	TRBJ1-2	TGCGCCAGCAGCCAAGGGGACAGACCTGGCTATGGCTACACCTTC	CASSQGDRPGYGYTF
13	.	.	TRBV4-2	TRBJ2-7	TGTGCCAGCAGCCAAGCGGGATCCCACGAGCAGTACTTC	CASSQAGSHEQYF
11	.	once	TRBV6-1	TRBJ1-4	TGTGCCAGCAGGGGGGGATCAAAACTGTTTTTT	CASRGGSKLFF
19	TRBD1	once	TRBV27	TRBJ2-1	TGTGCCAGCAGTTTATTCCTCGTCGACGGGACAGCCCATTACAATGAGCAGTTCTTC	CASSLFLVDGTAHYNEQFF
13	.	.	TRBV29-1	TRBJ2-2	TGCAGCGTTGAAGATCCGAACACCGGGGAGCTGTTTTTT	CSVEDPNTGELFF
15	.	.	TRBV14	TRBJ2-5	TGTGCCAGCAGCCAAGACAGGGGTGATGTGGAGACCCAGTACTTC	CASSQDRGDVETQYF
17	TRBD2	.	TRBV2	TRBJ2-3	TGTGCCAGCAGTGATTCTACTAGCGGGGGGGTTTTCGAGACGCAGTATTTT	CASSDSTSGGVFETQYF
15	TRBD1	few	TRBV19	TRBJ1-2	TGTGCCAGTAGCGCTACCGGGACAGCCTCGTATGGCTACACCTTC	CASSATGTASYGYTF
12	.	once	TRBV6-5	TRBJ2-7	TGTGCCAGCAGTTACAGTCCCTACGAGCAGTACTTC	CASSYSPYEQYF
15	TRBD2	.	TRBV9	TRBJ2-5	TGTGCCAGCAGCGCGACTAGCGGGGGGGTGGAGACCCAGTACTTC	CASSATSGGVETQYF
15	.	.	TRBV12-5	TRBJ2-5	TGTGCTAGTGGTTCGGGGTCCCGCGACCAAGAGACCCAGTACTTC	CASGSGSRDQETQYF
20	TRBD2	.	TRBV15	TRBJ2-3	TGTGCCACCAGCAGCCCCGGTGATCCTATAGCGGGGGGTTCGACAGATACGCAGTATTTT	CATSSPGDPIAGGSTDTQYF
14	TRBD1	.	TRBV15	TRBJ1-1	TGTGCCACCAGCAGTGGGACAGGGTTAACTGAAGCTTTCTTT	CATSSGTGLTEAFF
11	.	.	TRBV6-1	TRBJ1-1	TGTGCCAGCAGTGCAGGGACTGAAGCTTTCTTT	CASSAGTEAFF
13	.	.	TRBV7-9	TRBJ1-1	TGTGCCAGCAGCTTAGGTGGTGGGGGTGAAGCTTTCTTT	CASSLGGGGEAFF
13	.	.	TRBV9	TRBJ2-5	TGTGCCAGCAGCGGCTTTAATTTTGAGACCCAGTACTTC	CASSGFNFETQYF
11	.	.	TRBV6-1	TRBJ2-3	TGTGCCAGCAGTCCCCCAGATACGCAGTATTTT	CASSPPDTQYF
15	.	.	TRBV7-9	TRBJ1-2	TGTGCCAGCAGCTTCGTGAAGGGGTTCTTGGAGGGCTACACCTTC	CASSFVKGFLEGYTF
16	TRBD1	.	TRBV15	TRBJ1-2	TGTGCCACCAGCAGAGAGCCGACAGGGAGGAGCTATGGCTACACCTTC	CATSREPTGRSYGYTF
12	.	.	TRBV5-1	TRBJ1-1	TGCGCCAGCAGCTTGGGTAACAATCGGGCTTTCTTT	CASSLGNNRAFF
15	TRBD1	.	TRBV7-2	TRBJ1-3	TGTGCCAGCAGCCCGAAGGACAGGGCTGGAAACACCATATATTTT	CASSPKDRAGNTIYF
12	.	.	TRBV27	TRBJ1-2	TGTGCCAGCAGTCCGGGGCCTCGGGGCTACACCTTC	CASSPGPRGYTF
12	.	once	TRBV7-8	TRBJ1-1	TGTGCCAGCAGCGAGACTCGAACTGAAGCTTTCTTT	CASSETRTEAFF
15	TRBD2	.	TRBV5-8	TRBJ2-7	TGTGCCAGCAGCCCGCAGCTAGCGGGGGGCTACGAGCAGTACTTC	CASSPQLAGGYEQYF
15	.	once	TRBV5-3	TRBJ2-7	TGTGCCAGCAGCTTGACCAGAGATGCCACCTACGAGCAGTACTTC	CASSLTRDATYEQYF
16	TRBD1	.	TRBV9	TRBJ2-2	TGTGCCAGCAGCGTATGGGGACAGGGTGCTATCGGGGAGCTGTTTTTT	CASSVWGQGAIGELFF
14	.	.	TRBV27	TRBJ2-7	TGTGCCAGCAGTTTATCCCCCTCCTCCTACGAGCAGTACTTC	CASSLSPSSYEQYF
12	.	.	TRBV10-2	TRBJ2-2	TGCGCCAGCTTGGGTTCTGGCGGGGAGCTGTTTTTT	CASLGSGGELFF
13	.	.	TRBV4-1	TRBJ1-2	TGCGCCAGCAGCCCGGGACACGACTATGGCTACACCTTC	CASSPGHDYGYTF
15	.	.	TRBV7-9	TRBJ1-1	TGTGCCAGCAGCCCGGTTGCAGGGGACGGCGCTGAAGCTTTCTTT	CASSPVAGDGAEAFF
14	.	.	TRBV7-2	TRBJ1-2	TGTGCCAGCAGCTTAGTCGGCCAGGATGATGGCTACACCTTC	CASSLVGQDDGYTF
15	TRBD2	.	TRBV4-1	TRBJ2-2	TGCGCCAGCACGTCCGGGACTAGCAACACCGGGGAGCTGTTTTTT	CASTSGTSNTGELFF
15	TRBD1	.	TRBV9	TRBJ2-7	TGTGCCAGCAGCGTTTGGGGACAGCCTGGGGGCGAGCAGTACTTC	CASSVWGQPGGEQYF